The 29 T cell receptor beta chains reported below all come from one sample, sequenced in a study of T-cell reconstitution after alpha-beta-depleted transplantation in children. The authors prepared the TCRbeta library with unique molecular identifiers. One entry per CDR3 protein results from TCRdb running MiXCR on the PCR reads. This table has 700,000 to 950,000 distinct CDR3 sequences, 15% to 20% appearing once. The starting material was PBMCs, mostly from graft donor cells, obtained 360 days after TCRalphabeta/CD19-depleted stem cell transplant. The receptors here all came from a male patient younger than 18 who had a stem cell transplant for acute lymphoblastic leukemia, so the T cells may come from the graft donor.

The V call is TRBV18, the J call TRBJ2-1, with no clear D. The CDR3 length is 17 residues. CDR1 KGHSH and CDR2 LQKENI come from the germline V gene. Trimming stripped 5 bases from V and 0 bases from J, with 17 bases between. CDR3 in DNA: TGTGCCAGCTCAGGCCTCCACAATATATACTCCTACAATGAGCAGTTCTTC. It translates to CASSGLHNIYSYNEQFF.

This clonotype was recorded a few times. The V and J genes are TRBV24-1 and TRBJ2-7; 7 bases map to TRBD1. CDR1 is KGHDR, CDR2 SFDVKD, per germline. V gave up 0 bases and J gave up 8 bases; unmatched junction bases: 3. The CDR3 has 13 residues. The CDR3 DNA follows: TGTGCCACCAGTGATTTGGGCAGGGGGAAGCAGTACTTC. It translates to CATSDLGRGKQYF.

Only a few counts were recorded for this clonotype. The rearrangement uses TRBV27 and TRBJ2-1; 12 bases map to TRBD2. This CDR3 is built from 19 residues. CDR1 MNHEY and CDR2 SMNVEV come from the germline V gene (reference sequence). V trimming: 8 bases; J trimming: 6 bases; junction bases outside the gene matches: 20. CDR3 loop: CASSLAGGPLFHKTNEQFF. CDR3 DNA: TGTGCCAGCTCCCTAGCGGGAGGGCCGCTGTTCCACAAAACCAATGAGCAGTTCTTC.

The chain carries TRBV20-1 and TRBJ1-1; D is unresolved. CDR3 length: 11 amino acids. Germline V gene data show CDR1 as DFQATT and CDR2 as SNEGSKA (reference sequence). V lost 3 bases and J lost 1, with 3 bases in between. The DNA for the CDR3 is TGCAGTGCTAGGTGGAACACTGAAGCTTTCTTT. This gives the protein CSARWNTEAFF.

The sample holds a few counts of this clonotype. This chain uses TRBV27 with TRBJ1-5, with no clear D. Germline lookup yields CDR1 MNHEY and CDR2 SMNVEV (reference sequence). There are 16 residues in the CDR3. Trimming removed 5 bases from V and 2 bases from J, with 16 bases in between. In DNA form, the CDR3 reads TGTGCCAGCAGTCCCCTAAAGGGAATTGGCAATCAGCCCCAGCATTTT. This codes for CASSPLKGIGNQPQHF.

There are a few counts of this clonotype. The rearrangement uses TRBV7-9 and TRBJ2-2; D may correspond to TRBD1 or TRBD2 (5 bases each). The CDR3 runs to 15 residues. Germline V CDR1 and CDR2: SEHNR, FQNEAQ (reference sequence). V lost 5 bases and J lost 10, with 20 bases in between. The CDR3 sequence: CASSPRGASLMELFF. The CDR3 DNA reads TGTGCCAGCAGCCCTCGGGGCGCATCGTTAATGGAGCTGTTTTTT.

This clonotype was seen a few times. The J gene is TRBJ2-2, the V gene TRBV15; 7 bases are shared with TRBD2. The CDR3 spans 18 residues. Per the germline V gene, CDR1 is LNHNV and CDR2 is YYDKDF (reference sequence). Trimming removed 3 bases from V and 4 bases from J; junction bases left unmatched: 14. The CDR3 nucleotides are TGTGCCACCAGCAGGGCCGACTCAGGGAGGGCCCGCACCGGGGAGCTGTTTTTT. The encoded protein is CATSRADSGRARTGELFF.

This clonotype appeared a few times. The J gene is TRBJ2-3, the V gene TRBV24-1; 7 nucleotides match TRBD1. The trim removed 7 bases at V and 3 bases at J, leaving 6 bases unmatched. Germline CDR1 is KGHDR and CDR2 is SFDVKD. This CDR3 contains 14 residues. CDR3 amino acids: CATSLQGDTDTQYF. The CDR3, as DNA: TGTGCCACCAGCCTCCAGGGGGATACAGATACGCAGTATTTT.

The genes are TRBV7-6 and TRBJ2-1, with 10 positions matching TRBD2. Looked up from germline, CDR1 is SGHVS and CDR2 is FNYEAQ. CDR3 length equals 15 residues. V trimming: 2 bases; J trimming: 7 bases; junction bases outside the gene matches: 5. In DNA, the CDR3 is TGTGCCAGCAGCTTACTAGCGGGAGCTGAAAATGAGCAGTTCTTC. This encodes CASSLLAGAENEQFF.

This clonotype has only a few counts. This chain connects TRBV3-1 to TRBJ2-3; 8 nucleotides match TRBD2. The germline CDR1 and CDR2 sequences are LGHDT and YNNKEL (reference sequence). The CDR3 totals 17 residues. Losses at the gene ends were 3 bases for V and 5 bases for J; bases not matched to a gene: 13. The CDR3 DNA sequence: TGTGCCAGCAGCCAGACAACGGGACTAGTTGGTGGAGATACGCAGTATTTT. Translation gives CASSQTTGLVGGDTQYF.

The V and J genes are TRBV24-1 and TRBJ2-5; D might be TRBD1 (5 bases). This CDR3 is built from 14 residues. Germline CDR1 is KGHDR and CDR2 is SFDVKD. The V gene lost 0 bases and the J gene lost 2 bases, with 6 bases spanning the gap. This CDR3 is CATSDLPGQETQYF. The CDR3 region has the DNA TGTGCCACCAGTGATTTGCCAGGGCAAGAGACCCAGTACTTC.

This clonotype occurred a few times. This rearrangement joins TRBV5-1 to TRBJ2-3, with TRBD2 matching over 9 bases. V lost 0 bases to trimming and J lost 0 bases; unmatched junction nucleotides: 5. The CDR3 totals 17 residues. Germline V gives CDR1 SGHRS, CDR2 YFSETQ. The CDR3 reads CASSLGLAAYSTDTQYF. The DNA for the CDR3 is TGCGCCAGCAGCTTGGGACTAGCGGCCTATAGCACAGATACGCAGTATTTT.

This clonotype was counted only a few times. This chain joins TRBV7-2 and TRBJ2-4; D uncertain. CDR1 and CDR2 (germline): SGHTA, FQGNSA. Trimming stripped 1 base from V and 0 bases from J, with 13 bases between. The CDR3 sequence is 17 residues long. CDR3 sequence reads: CASSLVPTEPAKNIQYF. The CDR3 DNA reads TGTGCCAGCAGCTTAGTTCCTACAGAACCAGCCAAAAACATTCAGTACTTC.

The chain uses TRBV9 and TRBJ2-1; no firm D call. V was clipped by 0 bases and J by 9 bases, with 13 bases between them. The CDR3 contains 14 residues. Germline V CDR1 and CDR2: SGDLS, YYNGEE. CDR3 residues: CASSVAWGIAEQFF. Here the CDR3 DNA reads TGTGCCAGCAGCGTAGCTTGGGGAATAGCTGAGCAGTTCTTC.

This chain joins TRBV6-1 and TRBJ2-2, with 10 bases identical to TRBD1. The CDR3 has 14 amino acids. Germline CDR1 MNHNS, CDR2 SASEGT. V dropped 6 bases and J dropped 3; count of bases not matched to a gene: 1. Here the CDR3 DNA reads TGTGCCAGCAGGGGACAGGGGTACACCGGGGAGCTGTTTTTT. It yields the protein CASRGQGYTGELFF.

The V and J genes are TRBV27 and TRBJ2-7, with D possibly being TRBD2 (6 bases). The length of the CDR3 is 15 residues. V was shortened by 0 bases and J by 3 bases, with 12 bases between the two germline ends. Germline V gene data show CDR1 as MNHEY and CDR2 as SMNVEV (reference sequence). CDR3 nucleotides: TGTGCCAGCAGTTTATCGGGGAGGTTTTACTACGAGCAGTACTTC. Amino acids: CASSLSGRFYYEQYF.

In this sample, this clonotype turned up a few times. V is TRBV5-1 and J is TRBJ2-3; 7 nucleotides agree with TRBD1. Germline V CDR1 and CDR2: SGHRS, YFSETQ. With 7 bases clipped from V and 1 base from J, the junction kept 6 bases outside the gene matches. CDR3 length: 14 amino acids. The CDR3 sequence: CASGITGGTDTQYF. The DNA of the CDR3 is TGCGCCAGCGGGATAACAGGGGGCACAGATACGCAGTATTTT.

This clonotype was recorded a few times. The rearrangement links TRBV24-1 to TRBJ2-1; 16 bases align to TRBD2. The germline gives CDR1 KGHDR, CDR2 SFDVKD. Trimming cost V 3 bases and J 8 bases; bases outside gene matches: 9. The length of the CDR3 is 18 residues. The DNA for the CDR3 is TGTGCCACCAGTGATGCCGGGACTAGCGGGAGGGCCAGGGATGAGCAGTTCTTC. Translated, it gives CATSDAGTSGRARDEQFF.

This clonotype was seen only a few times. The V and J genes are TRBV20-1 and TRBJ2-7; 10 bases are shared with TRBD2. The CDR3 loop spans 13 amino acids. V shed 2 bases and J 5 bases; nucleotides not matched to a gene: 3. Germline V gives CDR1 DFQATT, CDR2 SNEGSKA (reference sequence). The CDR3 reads CSARLAGVHEQYF. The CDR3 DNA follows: TGCAGTGCTAGACTAGCGGGAGTCCACGAGCAGTACTTC.

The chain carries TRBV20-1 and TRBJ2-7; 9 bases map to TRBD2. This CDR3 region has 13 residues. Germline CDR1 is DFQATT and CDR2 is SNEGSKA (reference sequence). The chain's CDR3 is CTPCLAGSYEQYF. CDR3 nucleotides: TGCACCCCTTGTCTAGCGGGATCCTACGAGCAGTACTTC.

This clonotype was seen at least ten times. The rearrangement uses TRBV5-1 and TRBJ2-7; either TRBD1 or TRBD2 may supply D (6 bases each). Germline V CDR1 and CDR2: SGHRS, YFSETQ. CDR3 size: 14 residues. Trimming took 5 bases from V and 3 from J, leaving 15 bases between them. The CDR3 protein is CASSRGQGNYEQYF. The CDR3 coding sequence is TGCGCCAGCAGTCGGGGGCAGGGGAACTACGAGCAGTACTTC. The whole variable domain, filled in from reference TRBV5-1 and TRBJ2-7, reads KAGVTQTPRYLIKTRGQQVTLSCSPISGHRSVSWYQQTPGQGLQFLFEYFSETQRNKGNFPGRFSGRQFSNSRSEMNVSTLELGDSALYLCASSRGQGNYEQYFGPGTRLTVT.

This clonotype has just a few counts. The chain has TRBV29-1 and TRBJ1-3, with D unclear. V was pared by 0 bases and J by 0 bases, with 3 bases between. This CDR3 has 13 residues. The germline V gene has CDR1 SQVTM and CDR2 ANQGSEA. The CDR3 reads CSVEEVSGNTIYF. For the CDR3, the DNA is TGCAGCGTTGAAGAGGTCTCTGGAAACACCATATATTTT.

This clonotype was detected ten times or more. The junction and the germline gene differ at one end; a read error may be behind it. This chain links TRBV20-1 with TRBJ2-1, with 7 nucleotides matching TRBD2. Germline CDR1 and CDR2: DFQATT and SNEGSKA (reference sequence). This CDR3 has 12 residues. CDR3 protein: CSAKSGALRALF. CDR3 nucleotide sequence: TGCAGTGCCAAAAGCGGGGCTCTTAGGGCGCTCTTC.

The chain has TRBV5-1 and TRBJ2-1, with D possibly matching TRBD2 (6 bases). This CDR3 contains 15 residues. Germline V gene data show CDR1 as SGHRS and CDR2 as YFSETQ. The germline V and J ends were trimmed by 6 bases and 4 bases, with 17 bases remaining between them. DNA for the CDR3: TGCGCCAGCACTGGGGCGGGGCAGGCTTACAATGAGCAGTTCTTC. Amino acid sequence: CASTGAGQAYNEQFF.

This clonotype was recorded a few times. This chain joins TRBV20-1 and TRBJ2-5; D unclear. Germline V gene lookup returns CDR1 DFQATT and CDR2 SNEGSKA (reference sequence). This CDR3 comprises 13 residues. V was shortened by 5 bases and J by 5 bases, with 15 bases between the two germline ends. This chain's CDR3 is CSAPRVGVETQYF. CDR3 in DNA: TGCAGTGCTCCCCGAGTAGGAGTGGAGACCCAGTACTTC.

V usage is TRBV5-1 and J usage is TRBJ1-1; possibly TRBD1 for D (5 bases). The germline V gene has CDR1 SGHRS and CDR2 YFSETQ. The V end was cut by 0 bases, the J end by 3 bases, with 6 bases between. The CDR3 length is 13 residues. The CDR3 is CASSLEGHTEAFF. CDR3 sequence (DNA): TGCGCCAGCAGCTTGGAGGGACACACTGAAGCTTTCTTT. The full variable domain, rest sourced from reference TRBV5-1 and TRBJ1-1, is KAGVTQTPRYLIKTRGQQVTLSCSPISGHRSVSWYQQTPGQGLQFLFEYFSETQRNKGNFPGRFSGRQFSNSRSEMNVSTLELGDSALYLCASSLEGHTEAFFGQGTRLTVV.

CDR3 nucleotide sequence: TGCGCCAGCAGCTTGGTGGATGGGGGGCTCTACGAGCAGTACTTC. The encoded protein is CASSLVDGGLYEQYF. The chain is built from TRBV5-1 and TRBJ2-7; tentatively, D is TRBD1 or TRBD2 (6 bases each). Per germline, CDR1 SGHRS and CDR2 YFSETQ. V was clipped by 0 bases and J by 3 bases, with 13 bases between them. This CDR3 contains 15 residues.

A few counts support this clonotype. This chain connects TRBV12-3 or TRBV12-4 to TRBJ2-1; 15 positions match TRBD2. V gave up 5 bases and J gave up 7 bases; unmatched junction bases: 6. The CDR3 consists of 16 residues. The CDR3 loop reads CASSPRTSGRANEQFF. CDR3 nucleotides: TGTGCCAGCAGTCCGAGGACTAGCGGGAGGGCGAATGAGCAGTTCTTC.

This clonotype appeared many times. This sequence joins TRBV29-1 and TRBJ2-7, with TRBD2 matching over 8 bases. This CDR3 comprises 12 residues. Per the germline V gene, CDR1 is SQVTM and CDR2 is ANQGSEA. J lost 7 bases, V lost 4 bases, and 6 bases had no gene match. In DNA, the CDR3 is TGCAGCGTTGTAGCGGGGACGGATGAGCAGTACTTC. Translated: CSVVAGTDEQYF.